The T cell receptor beta chain under discussion was sequenced for a study of blood T cells in healthy people across ages. Points from the study as a whole: Those diversity estimates obtained from one million T cells were thought to be underestimates. Significant beta diversity loss was already apparent by age roughly 44, declining roughly linearly.

Germline V gene lookup returns CDR1 LGHDT and CDR2 YNNKEL (reference sequence). CDR3 length: 14 amino acids. A second PCR, run for roughly 6 to 11 cycles, used a sample-barcoded 5' primer plus a J-beta primer mix. Each CDR3 protein is one row after TCRdb ran MiXCR on the 5' RACE reads. The sample has some 1.5 million distinct CDR3 sequences, 35% to 45% seen once. On this clonotype: Its antigen is unidentified. One end of the junction is discordant with germline, which a read error may explain.

J is TRBJ2-1 and V is TRBV3-1; maybe TRBD2 (5 bases). The sequence derives from a woman younger than 30 in good health. Sequencing used blood. CDR3 residues: CAGSPLTRPDEQFF. CDR3 sequence (DNA): TGTGCCGGCAGCCCCCTCACTAGGCCCGATGAGCAGTTCTTC.